This passage covers 16 T cell receptor beta chains from one sample sequenced in a study of blood T cell repertoires in COVID-19. The protocol was immunoSEQ multiplex PCR, while the TCRdb copy is restricted to in-frame clones and leaves out a portion. This table has some 350,000 clones, around 87% appearing once. The sample comprised peripheral blood. These receptor sequences come from a human donor in a cohort sampled during active COVID-19.

This chain links TRBV10-3 with TRBJ1-4, with D unclear. The CDR3 is 14 residues long. Germline lookup yields CDR1 ENHRY and CDR2 SYGVKD. Trimming took off 0 bases at V and 6 bases at J, with 8 bases between the two ends. The CDR3 sequence is CAISESAEHEKLFF. The CDR3 DNA is TGTGCCATCAGTGAGTCGGCAGAACATGAAAAACTGTTTTTT.

The gene calls are TRBV2 and TRBJ2-3; D perhaps matches TRBD2 (6 bases). The germline V and J ends were trimmed by 6 bases and 1 base, with 17 bases remaining between them. The CDR3 has 16 amino acids. Germline lookup yields CDR1 SNHLY and CDR2 FYNNEI. CDR3 bases: TGTGCCAGCAGCGGGGGTTGGTCCGAGGGCACAGATACGCAGTATTTT. Residues: CASSGGWSEGTDTQYF.

The gene calls are TRBV6-1 and TRBJ1-1; D call uncertain. Trimming shortened V by 1 base and J by 5 bases, and 8 bases separated the two germline ends. Per the germline V gene, CDR1 is MNHNS and CDR2 is SASEGT. The CDR3 is made up of 13 amino acids. The CDR3 sequence is CASSEVSRTEAFF. In DNA, the CDR3 is TGTGCCAGCAGTGAAGTGTCGAGGACTGAAGCTTTCTTT.

This chain joins TRBV11-2 and TRBJ2-5; TRBD1 might be the D (6 bases). CDR1 is SGHAT and CDR2 is FQNNGV in the germline V gene. The CDR3 loop spans 14 amino acids. Deletions cut 5 bases from V and 2 bases from J, with 12 bases between. In nucleotides, the CDR3 is TGTGCCAGCAGCCCGCGGACAGTTCAAGAGACCCAGTACTTC. Translation gives CASSPRTVQETQYF.

This rearrangement joins TRBV30 to TRBJ1-6; possibly TRBD1 for D (5 bases). The length of the CDR3 is 13 residues. Germline V gene sequence: CDR1 GTSNPN, CDR2 SVGIG (reference sequence). V was pared by 0 bases and J by 8 bases, with 8 bases between. In DNA, the CDR3 is TGTGCCTGGAGTGTACGGGGGGATTCACCCCTCCACTTT. Amino acids: CAWSVRGDSPLHF.

V is TRBV10-1 and J is TRBJ2-7, with 9 bases matching TRBD2. J gave up 5 bases and V 4 bases, and 15 bases lay outside the gene matches. The CDR3 consists of 17 residues. CDR1 and CDR2 from the germline V gene are WNHNN and SYGVQD (reference sequence). For the CDR3, the DNA is TGCGCCAGCAGTGGTGGGGGTACCGGGACTAGCCCCCACGAGCAGTACTTC. Its protein product is CASSGGGTGTSPHEQYF.

The chain links TRBV6-5 to TRBJ2-7, with a possible D match to TRBD1 (6 bases). With 10 bases removed from V and 7 bases from J, the gap between germline ends came to 23 bases. Germline V gene lookup returns CDR1 MNHEY and CDR2 SVGAGI. The CDR3 covers 14 residues. This CDR3 reads CATANQQGPFEQYF. CDR3 bases: TGTGCCACCGCCAACCAACAGGGCCCCTTTGAGCAGTACTTC.

The chain employs TRBV28 and TRBJ2-7, with D possibly being TRBD1 (6 bases). V was clipped by 7 bases and J by 2 bases, with 15 bases between them. In germline, CDR1 is MDHEN, CDR2 SYDVKM. This CDR3 is built from 14 residues. CDR3 bases: TGTGCCAGCAAGGGGCAGGGGCGAGCCTACGAGCAGTACTTC. Protein: CASKGQGRAYEQYF.

This chain links TRBV3-1 (or the pseudogene TRBV3-2) with TRBJ1-5; D unclear. Between the trimmed V and J ends, which lost 4 bases and 5 bases, there was a span of 21 bases. CDR1 is LGHDT and CDR2 is YNNKEL in the germline V gene (reference sequence). The CDR3 has 17 amino acids. This CDR3 reads CASSPHPPIFGHQPQHF. In DNA, the CDR3 is TGTGCCAGCAGCCCCCATCCTCCCATTTTTGGCCATCAGCCCCAGCATTTT.

This clone was seen once. The chain combines TRBV6-1 with TRBJ1-5, with D unclear. Trimming removed 2 bases from V and 3 bases from J, with 11 bases in between. Germline V gene data show CDR1 as MNHNS and CDR2 as SASEGT. This CDR3 has 15 residues. The CDR3 DNA sequence: TGTGCCAGCAGTGAATATCCAGAAAACAATCAGCCCCAGCATTTT. Amino acids: CASSEYPENNQPQHF.

In its sample, this clone was seen once. The J gene is TRBJ1-3, the V gene TRBV9, with D perhaps matching TRBD1 (5 bases). This CDR3 region has 15 residues. The germline V and J ends were trimmed by 2 bases and 2 bases, with 11 bases remaining between them. In germline, CDR1 is SGDLS, CDR2 YYNGEE. CDR3 loop: CASSVASGAGNTIYF. The CDR3 DNA reads TGTGCCAGCAGCGTTGCTTCGGGGGCTGGAAACACCATATATTTT. The entire variable domain, with the rest obtained from reference TRBV9 and TRBJ1-3, is as follows: DSGVTQTPKHLITATGQRVTLRCSPRSGDLSVYWYQQSLDQGLQFLIQYYNGEERAKGNILERFSAQQFPDLHSELNLSSLELGDSALYFCASSVASGAGNTIYFGEGSWLTVV.

V and J are TRBV19 and TRBJ2-1; possibly TRBD2 for D (6 bases). Germline V gene data show CDR1 as LNHDA and CDR2 as SQIVND (reference sequence). The germline V and J ends were trimmed by 3 bases and 12 bases, with 12 bases remaining between them. The CDR3 consists of 12 residues. CDR3 coding DNA: TGTGCCAGTAGTATTACTAGCATGGTGCAGTTCTTC. It codes for CASSITSMVQFF.

J is TRBJ2-7 and V is TRBV27; TRBD1 might be the D (6 bases). Between the trimmed V and J ends, which lost 5 bases and 2 bases, there was a span of 10 bases. Germline V CDR1 and CDR2: MNHEY, SMNVEV (reference sequence). The CDR3 is 13 residues long. CDR3 sequence reads: CASSQQGPYEQYF. The CDR3 DNA is TGTGCCAGCAGTCAACAGGGACCCTACGAGCAGTACTTC.

The chain is built from TRBV5-5 and TRBJ2-7; 9 nucleotides agree with TRBD2. V was pared by 3 bases and J by 5 bases, with 6 bases of the junction left unmatched. Germline-derived CDR1 and CDR2 are SGHKS and YYEKEE (reference sequence). This CDR3 has 14 residues. For the CDR3, the DNA is TGTGCCAGCAGCTCACTAGCGGGCCTGGACGAGCAGTACTTC. Translated: CASSSLAGLDEQYF. The complete variable domain, with remaining parts taken from reference TRBV5-5 and TRBJ2-7, reads DAGVTQSPTHLIKTRGQQVTLRCSPISGHKSVSWYQQVLGQGPQFIFQYYEKEERGRGNFPDRFSARQFPNYSSELNVNALLLGDSALYLCASSSLAGLDEQYFGPGTRLTVT.

The rearrangement joins TRBV11-1 to TRBJ2-3, with 8 bases lining up with TRBD1. V was clipped by 3 bases and J by 3 bases; unmatched bases: 5. This CDR3 spans 15 amino acids. Germline V gene sequence: CDR1 SGHAT, CDR2 FQDESV (reference sequence). The CDR3 coding sequence is TGTGCCAGCAGCTTCAACAGGGGGTTGACAGATACGCAGTATTTT. Protein product: CASSFNRGLTDTQYF. The full variable domain, completed using reference TRBV11-1 and TRBJ2-3, is EAEVAQSPRYKITEKSQAVAFWCDPISGHATLYWYRQILGQGPELLVQFQDESVVDDSQLPKDRFSAERLKGVDSTLKIQPAELGDSAMYLCASSFNRGLTDTQYFGPGTRLTVL.

In its sample, this clone was seen once. V gene TRBV14 combines with J gene TRBJ1-1; D is undetermined. Per the germline V gene, CDR1 is SGHDN and CDR2 is FVKESK. The CDR3 spans 13 residues. Trimming removed 0 bases from V and 6 bases from J, with 8 bases in between. CDR3 residues: CASSQDSFAEAFF. The CDR3 DNA is TGTGCCAGCAGCCAAGATTCGTTCGCTGAAGCTTTCTTT.